This entry concerns a single T cell receptor (beta chain). Authors' analysis steps: Estimated nucleated cell counts came from reference gene primer amplification. Sequenced by immunoSEQ multiplex PCR; TCRdb stores in-frame clones only, minus some. The DNA gave D and trimming, while V, J and clone size come from that table. The table includes under 250,000 clones, 84% detected once. This entry is derived from a study of blood T cell repertoires in COVID-19. Overall study: Collection of acute and convalescent COVID-19 samples took place in the United States, Italy and Spain. From T cells, B-cell-depleted T cells, or PBMCs came the material, which was cDNA or gDNA.

CDR1 and CDR2 (germline): ENHRY, SYGVKD. The J segment lost 9 bases and the V segment lost 1 base, leaving 7 bases of the junction unmatched. The CDR3 extends over 15 amino acids. The TCR was taken from a human donor in a cohort sampled during active COVID-19. The sample comprised peripheral blood. The V call is TRBV10-3, the J call TRBJ2-3; 10 bases match TRBD2. DNA of the CDR3: TGTGCCATCAGTGAGTGGGATAGCGGGAGGCGGACGCAGTATTTT. Translating gives CAISEWDSGRRTQYF.